This T cell receptor beta chain was retrieved from a study of cytomegalovirus exposure and HLA in healthy donors. Study-wide background: An earlier analysis found some 100 million unique TCR beta sequences from approximately 170 million T cells. Some 80 million unique TCR sequences came from HLA-typed donors in an early release.

The sample holds one count of this clone. Its antigen is as yet unknown. The PCR used 60 Vbeta and 13 Jbeta primers. Measured with immunoSEQ multiplex PCR; TCRdb has only the in-frame clones, and not every one. The table lists 150,000 to 200,000 clones, 65% to 90% of them singletons. Study-level results: A list of 150 or so TCR beta chains associated with cytomegalovirus was given.

Donors were ostensibly healthy at sampling, although undocumented immune exposures were probable. The CDR3 loop spans 15 amino acids. Trimming removed 4 bases from V and 4 bases from J, with 16 bases in between. Germline V gene data show CDR1 as SGHTA and CDR2 as FQGNSA. The receptor was isolated from a woman aged 50 to 60 in good health and CMV-seronegative. The chain is built from TRBV7-2 and TRBJ1-2; TRBD1 is a possible D gene (6 bases). Input material: PBMCs. CDR3 sequence: CASSSPGTSGYGYTF. The CDR3 DNA sequence: TGTGCCAGCAGCTCTCCCGGGACATCTGGCTATGGCTACACCTTC.